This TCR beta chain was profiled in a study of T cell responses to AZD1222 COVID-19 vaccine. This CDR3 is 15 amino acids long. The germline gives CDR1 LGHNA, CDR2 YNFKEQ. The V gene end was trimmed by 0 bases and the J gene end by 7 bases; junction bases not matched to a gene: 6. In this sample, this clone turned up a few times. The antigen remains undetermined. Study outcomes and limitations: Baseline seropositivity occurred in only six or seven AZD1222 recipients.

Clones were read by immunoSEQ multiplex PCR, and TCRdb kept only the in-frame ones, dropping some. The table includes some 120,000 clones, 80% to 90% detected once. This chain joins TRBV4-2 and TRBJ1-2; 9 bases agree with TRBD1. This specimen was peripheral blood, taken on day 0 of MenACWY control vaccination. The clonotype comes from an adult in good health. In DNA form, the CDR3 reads TGTGCCAGCAGCCAAGATCTGGGACAGGGCCCTGGCTACACCTTC. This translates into CASSQDLGQGPGYTF.